This is a list of T cell receptor beta chains from one sample in a study of T cell responses to AZD1222 COVID-19 vaccine. Profiled with immunoSEQ multiplex PCR; TCRdb holds only in-frame clones, not every one. The table records some 120,000 clones, approximately 89% of them present only once. Source: peripheral blood, taken on day 0 of AZD1222 vaccination. The receptor source for this set is an adult in good health. Each CDR3 is given with its conserved first and last residue. Fields, in order: J gene, V gene, CDR3 protein.

TRBJ1-5,TRBV2,CASLGQGRNQPQHF
TRBJ2-4,TRBV19,CASSPLQGKDKNIQYF
TRBJ1-1,TRBV6-4,CASRDQPNTEAFF
TRBJ1-3,TRBV10-3,CAIRDGSSGNTIYF
TRBJ1-3,TRBV15,CATSRDRIGNTIYF
TRBJ2-3,TRBV3-1/TRBV3-2,CATSEGAFTDTQYF
TRBJ2-1,TRBV18,CASSPQGQATDEQFF
TRBJ2-5,TRBV5-1,CASSPGLAGQETQYF
TRBJ1-6,TRBV27,CASSLVGGPYNSPLHF
TRBJ1-1,TRBV4-2,CASSQQGTENTEAFF
TRBJ1-2,TRBV11-3,CASSVQGSGYTF
TRBJ2-3,TRBV4-2,CASSQVSGAGTDTQYF
TRBJ2-7,TRBV27,CASILAGGSSYEQYF
TRBJ1-2,TRBV5-5,CASSSQWGNYGYTF
TRBJ2-5,TRBV15,CATSRVPPGLAGEETQYF
TRBJ2-2,TRBV11-2,CASSKTPTANTGELFF
TRBJ2-3,TRBV2,CASSVERGMVTDTQYF
TRBJ2-2,TRBV19,CASSLTRGHSTNTGELFF
TRBJ1-2,TRBV6-4,CASSVETGANYGYTF
TRBJ1-5,TRBV5-1,CASSLGDGYQPQHF
TRBJ1-2,TRBV7-2,CASSLAFQINYGYTF
TRBJ2-7,TRBV6-6,CASSNHLETAPEQYF
TRBJ2-3,TRBV27,CASSFPSTDTQYF
TRBJ2-7,TRBV18,CASSPQRTAEQYF
TRBJ2-2,TRBV5-6,CASSWGQAAGELFF
TRBJ1-6,TRBV28,CASSFRWGNSPLHF
TRBJ1-1,TRBV19,CASSMRDRGQLFTAFF
TRBJ2-7,TRBV6-5,CASTEQPYEQYF
TRBJ1-2,TRBV20-1,CSAQGLYGYTF
TRBJ1-3,TRBV9,CASSPDTYSGNTIYF
TRBJ2-7,TRBV20-1,CSSGASYEQYF
TRBJ2-5,TRBV11-1,CASSLGGQQETQYF
TRBJ2-3,TRBV27,CATSRGAGTDTQYF
TRBJ1-3,TRBV6-8,CASSNWDGDSGNTIYF
TRBJ2-5,TRBV2,CASRGGLAGGAQETQYF
TRBJ2-2,TRBV7-8,CASSLGGTGELFF
TRBJ2-5,TRBV7-2,CASSLVKGYQETQYF
TRBJ2-3,TRBV27,CASSSGQDFDTQYF
TRBJ1-1,TRBV15,CATSPGRGRGTEAFF
TRBJ1-1,TRBV5-1,CASSPGGNTEAFF
TRBJ2-7,TRBV29-1,CSVEVPARGSYEQYF
TRBJ2-2,TRBV28,CASSSRDRHTGELFF
TRBJ2-7,TRBV7-8,CASSVGVSYEQYF
TRBJ1-3,TRBV5-1,CASSFRGPNSGNTIYF
TRBJ1-2,TRBV5-1,CASSLTTGNYGYTF
TRBJ2-5,TRBV18,CASSPAGTGHEETQYF
TRBJ2-3,TRBV18,CASSPPAHTDTQYF
TRBJ1-5,TRBV6-6,CASSPPSYGGSNQPQHF
TRBJ1-1,TRBV29-1,CSVRGQGNTEAFF
TRBJ2-7,TRBV7-2,CASSLLLGLAGEVGEQYF
TRBJ2-7,TRBV5-4,CASSIRDRGGEQYF
TRBJ2-5,TRBV5-8,CASSRGLGETQYF
TRBJ2-7,TRBV5-1,CASRRGTESSYEQYF
TRBJ2-2,TRBV5-1,CASTPGTNAGELFF
TRBJ2-7,TRBV5-1,CASSPAPLYEQYF
TRBJ2-1,TRBV7-2,CASSLAVGNNEQFF